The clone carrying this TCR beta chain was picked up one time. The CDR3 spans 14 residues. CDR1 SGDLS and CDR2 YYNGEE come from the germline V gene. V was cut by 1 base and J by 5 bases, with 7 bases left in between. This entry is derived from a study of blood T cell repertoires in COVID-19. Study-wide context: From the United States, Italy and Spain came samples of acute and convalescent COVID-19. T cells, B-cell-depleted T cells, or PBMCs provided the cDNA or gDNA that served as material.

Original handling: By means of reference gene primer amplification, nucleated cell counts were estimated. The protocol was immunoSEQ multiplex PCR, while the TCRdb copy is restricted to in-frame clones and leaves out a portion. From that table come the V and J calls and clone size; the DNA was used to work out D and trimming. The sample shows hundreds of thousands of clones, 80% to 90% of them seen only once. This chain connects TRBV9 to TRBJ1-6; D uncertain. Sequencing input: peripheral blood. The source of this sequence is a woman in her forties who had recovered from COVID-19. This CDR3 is CASSVRSHNSPLHF. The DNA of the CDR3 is TGTGCCAGCAGCGTACGCAGTCATAATTCACCCCTCCACTTT.